This T cell receptor beta chain was sequenced during a study of neoadjuvant anti-PD-1 for oral cavity cancer. At the level of the study: Around day 43, patients without progression received a fourth nivolumab dose before surgery.

The data were produced by immunoSEQ multiplex PCR, yet TCRdb's version contains in-frame clones alone and is incomplete. This sample carries about 14,000 clones, about 70% of them seen once, and the ten largest clones take roughly 2.2%. These oral cavity squamous cell carcinomas were HPV-negative and locally advanced. Blood cells were analyzed directly, without culture or expansion. The CDR3 has 12 amino acids. V shed 5 bases and J shed 5 bases, with 9 bases lying between them. The V gene's germline CDR1 is MDHEN and CDR2 SYDVKM. The sequence was obtained from a person aged 35-79 years with oral cavity squamous cell carcinoma. The source material was PBMCs, sampled before nivolumab (anti-PD-1) treatment. This sequence joins TRBV28 and TRBJ1-2; D is unclear. In DNA, the CDR3 is TGTGCCAGCAGTCCCCTTACGTATGGCTACACCTTC. This sequence encodes CASSPLTYGYTF.